This TCR beta chain stems from a study of blood T cells in healthy people across ages. The table lists this clonotype with a count of one. Its target is unknown. For the second PCR, which ran for 7 to 11 cycles, a sample-barcoded 5' primer and a J-beta primer mix were used. The authors tagged each cDNA molecule using a template-switch adaptor with 12 random nucleotides. TCRdb re-called the 5' RACE reads with MiXCR, one entry per CDR3 protein. Of 1.5 million to 1.8 million distinct CDR3 sequences in the sample, approximately 39% were seen once. Overall study findings and caveats: Shifts in expanded clonotypes may have been confounded by donor CMV status, which was unknown. Naive CD4+ cells and diversity were both higher in long-lived donors than in aged donors.

CDR3 size: 21 residues. Germline CDR1 and CDR2: SGHRS and YFSETQ. The rearrangement uses TRBV5-1 and TRBJ2-1; 9 bases map to TRBD1. The tail of the sequence fits TRBJ2-7 better, so the J call may be wrong. Sequenced sample: blood. The receptor comes from a young woman in good health. CDR3 loop: CASSSKSWDRDTRRSYNEQYF. The CDR3 nucleotides read TGCGCCAGCAGCTCAAAGTCCTGGGACAGGGACACGAGGCGAAGTTACAATGAGCAGTACTTC.